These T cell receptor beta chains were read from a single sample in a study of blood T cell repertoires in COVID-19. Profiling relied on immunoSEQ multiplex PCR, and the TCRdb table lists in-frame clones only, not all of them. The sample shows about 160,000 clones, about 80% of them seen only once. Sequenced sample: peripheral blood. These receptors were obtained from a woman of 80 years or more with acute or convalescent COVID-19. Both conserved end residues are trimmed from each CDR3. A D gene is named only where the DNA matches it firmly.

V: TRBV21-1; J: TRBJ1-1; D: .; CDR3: ASSTPSLRETEAF
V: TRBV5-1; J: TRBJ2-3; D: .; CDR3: ASSLFGKGVTDTQY
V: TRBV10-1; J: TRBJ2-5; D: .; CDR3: ASSDLQETQY
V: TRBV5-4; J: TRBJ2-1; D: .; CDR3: ASKTGSSSYNEQF
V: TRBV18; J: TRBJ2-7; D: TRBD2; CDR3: ASSPGLAGTILSYEQY
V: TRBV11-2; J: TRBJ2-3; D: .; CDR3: ASSYETGLSYDTQY
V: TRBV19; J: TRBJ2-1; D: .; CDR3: ASSIAGGNHEQF
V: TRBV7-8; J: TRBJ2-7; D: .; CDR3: ASSPRVGPEQY
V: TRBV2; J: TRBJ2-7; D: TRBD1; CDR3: ASSELGQGAYEQY
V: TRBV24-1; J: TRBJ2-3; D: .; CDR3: ATSESKMSTDTQY
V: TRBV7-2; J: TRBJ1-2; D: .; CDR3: ASSSDGANYGYT
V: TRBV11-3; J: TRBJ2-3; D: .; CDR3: ASSFGGLSTDTQY
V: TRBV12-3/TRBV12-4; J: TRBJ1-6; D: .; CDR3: ASGRGASPLH
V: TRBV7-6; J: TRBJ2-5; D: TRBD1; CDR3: ASSSGTVQETQY
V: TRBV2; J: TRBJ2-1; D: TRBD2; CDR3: ASRGLAGGYNEQF
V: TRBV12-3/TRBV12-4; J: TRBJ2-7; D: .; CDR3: ASSLGSSYEQY
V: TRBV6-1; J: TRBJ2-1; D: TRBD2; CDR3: ASSERGTSVLLSGDEQF
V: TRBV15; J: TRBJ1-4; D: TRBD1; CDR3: ATTTGEYQYGKLF
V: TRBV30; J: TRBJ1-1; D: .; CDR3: AWGQGLNTEAF
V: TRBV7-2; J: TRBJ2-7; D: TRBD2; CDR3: ASSLERERYEQY
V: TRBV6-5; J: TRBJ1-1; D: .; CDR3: ASSYLPSLNTEAF
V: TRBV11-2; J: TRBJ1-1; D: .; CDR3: ASSLVPGGTEAF
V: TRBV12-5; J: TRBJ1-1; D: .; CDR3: ASGLGGQNTEAF
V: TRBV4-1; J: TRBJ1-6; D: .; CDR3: ASSQVPPPAGANNSPLH
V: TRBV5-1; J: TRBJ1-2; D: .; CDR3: ASSLVGAIYGYT
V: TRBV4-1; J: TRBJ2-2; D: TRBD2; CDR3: ASSQDRDSGSPGELF
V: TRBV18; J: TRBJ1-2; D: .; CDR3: ASSPTTGPYGYT
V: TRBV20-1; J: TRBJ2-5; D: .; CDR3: SASRQVEETQY
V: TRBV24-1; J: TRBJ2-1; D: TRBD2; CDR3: ATSDSSGRALSYNEQF
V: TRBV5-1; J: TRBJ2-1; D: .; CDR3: ASSSTRPGYNEQF
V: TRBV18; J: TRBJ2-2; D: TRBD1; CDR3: ASSPWGQGTGELF
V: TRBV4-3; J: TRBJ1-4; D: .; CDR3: ASSQALTGLEKLF
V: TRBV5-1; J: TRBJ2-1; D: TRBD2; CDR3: ASNRGLAGGLNEQF
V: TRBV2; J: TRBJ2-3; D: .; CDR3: ASSEISGTDTQY
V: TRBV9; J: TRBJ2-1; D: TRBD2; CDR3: ASSATGTSYEQF
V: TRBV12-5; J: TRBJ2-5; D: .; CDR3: ASGLVREGETQY
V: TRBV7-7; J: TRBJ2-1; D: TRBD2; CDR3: ASSPGLAETQQF
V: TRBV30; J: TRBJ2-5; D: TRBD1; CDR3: AWSVRGGGKETQY
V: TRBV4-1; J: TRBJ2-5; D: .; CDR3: ASSQDSELTQY
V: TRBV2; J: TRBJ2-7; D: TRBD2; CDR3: ATSSGTSTYEQY
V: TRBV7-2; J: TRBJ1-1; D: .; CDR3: ASSPLLGGEAF
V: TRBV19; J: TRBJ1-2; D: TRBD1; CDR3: ASSARDRGYGYT
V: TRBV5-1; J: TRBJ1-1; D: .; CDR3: ASRPPRGNTEAF
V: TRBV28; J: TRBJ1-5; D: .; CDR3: ASAPRGYSNQPQH
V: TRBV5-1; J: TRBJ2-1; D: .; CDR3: ASSFGGTEQF